These T cell receptor beta chains were read from a single sample in a study of control samples from healthy donors and cancer patients. Some clones are missing from TCRdb's copy, which holds only in-frame ones; the method was immunoSEQ multiplex PCR. The table lists about 140,000 clones, about 90% of them singletons, with 5.5% to 7.5% in the top ten. Sequences were obtained from blood. The receptor set was obtained from a man younger than 30 in good health. CDR3s include the opening cysteine and the closing phenylalanine or tryptophan. A D gene is named only where the DNA matches it firmly. Clone size appears in some rows only: once, few, many, or a class for an expanded clone.

d_call j_call clone_size v_call cdr3_aa cdr3_nt
TRBD1 TRBJ2-2 . TRBV18 CASSPQGANTGELFF TGTGCCAGCTCACCCCAGGGGGCTAACACCGGGGAGCTGTTTTTT
. TRBJ1-5 once TRBV19 CASSISVGRSQPQHF TGTGCCAGTAGTATCTCGGTCGGCAGAAGTCAGCCCCAGCATTTT
TRBD1 TRBJ2-2 . TRBV10-1 CASSGGRQGTGELFF TGCGCCAGCAGTGGGGGCCGACAGGGTACCGGGGAGCTGTTTTTT
TRBD1 TRBJ1-4 . TRBV9 CASSKGDSLDEKLFF TGTGCCAGCAGCAAAGGGGACAGCCTGGACGAAAAACTGTTTTTT
TRBD1 TRBJ1-4 . TRBV5-1 CASSRDSPNEKLFF TGCGCCAGCAGCCGGGACAGCCCCAATGAAAAACTGTTTTTT
. TRBJ2-1 . TRBV10-1 CASKSGSSYNEQFF TGCGCCAGCAAATCGGGGAGCTCCTACAATGAGCAGTTCTTC
. TRBJ1-5 . TRBV9 CASSVSRGSNQPQHF TGTGCCAGCAGCGTCAGTCGCGGTAGCAATCAGCCCCAGCATTTT
. TRBJ1-1 . TRBV3-1/TRBV3-2 CASSLRTAEAFF TGTGCCAGCAGCCTTCGGACAGCTGAAGCTTTCTTT
TRBD1 TRBJ2-3 . TRBV5-4 CASSEDRVFTDTQYF TGTGCCAGCAGTGAGGACAGGGTCTTCACAGATACGCAGTATTTT
. TRBJ1-1 . TRBV29-1 CSVETPREGIEAFF TGCAGCGTTGAAACCCCCCGAGAGGGTATTGAAGCTTTCTTT
. TRBJ1-1 . TRBV11-2 CASSSTYTEAFF TGTGCCAGCAGCTCAACATACACTGAAGCTTTCTTT
. TRBJ1-2 . TRBV29-1 CSVEGQGRLYGYTF TGCAGCGTTGAAGGGCAGGGGAGGCTTTATGGCTACACCTTC
TRBD2 TRBJ2-3 . TRBV3-1/TRBV3-2 CASRRGLASDTQYF TGTGCCAGCAGACGCGGACTAGCGTCAGATACGCAGTATTTT
TRBD2 TRBJ2-3 few TRBV5-4 CASSSGVFRYF TGTGCCAGCAGTAGCGGGGTTTTTCGGTATTTT
. TRBJ2-7 . TRBV18 CASSPGLPEVGYEQYF TGTGCCAGCTCACCAGGGCTACCCGAAGTCGGTTACGAGCAGTACTTC
TRBD1 TRBJ2-2 . TRBV2 CASSRDRGTGELFF TGTGCCAGCAGTCGCGACAGGGGGACCGGGGAGCTGTTTTTT
. TRBJ1-1 once TRBV9 CASSPGGGTEAFF TGTGCCAGCAGCCCAGGTGGGGGGACTGAAGCTTTCTTT
. TRBJ1-2 . TRBV7-9 CASSLLEGDYGYTF TGTGCCAGCAGCCTCCTGGAGGGTGACTATGGCTACACCTTC
. TRBJ1-3 once TRBV7-2 CASSLAVGSSGNTIYF TGTGCCAGCAGCTTAGCAGTTGGCAGCTCTGGAAACACCATATATTTT
. TRBJ1-4 . TRBV19 CASSIARAGTNEKLFF TGTGCCAGTAGTATAGCTAGGGCAGGAACTAATGAAAAACTGTTTTTT